This record looks at one T cell receptor beta chain sequence and its context. Antigen unknown. Within the sample, other DNA sequences also encode this same CDR3. These data belong to a study of cytomegalovirus exposure and HLA in healthy donors. Overall study results and limits: Listed as cytomegalovirus-associated were 150 to 200 TCR beta chains. Most of the CMV-associated TCR beta chains (in a later analysis) appeared to be HLA-restricted.

The CDR3 loop spans 14 amino acids. The germline V and J ends were trimmed by 0 bases and 1 base, with 6 bases remaining between them. Germline lookup yields CDR1 SGHDT and CDR2 YYEEEE. With 60 Vbeta and 13 Jbeta primers, the PCR was carried out. TCRdb's table, derived via immunoSEQ multiplex PCR, lists solely in-frame clones and lacks some. Here the sample spans about 130,000 clones, 80% to 90% being singletons. The specimen was PBMCs. The rearrangement uses TRBV5-6 and TRBJ2-3, with a tentative D call TRBD2 (5 bases). This TCR was sampled from a woman in her 30s in good health and CMV-seronegative. CDR3 sequence: CASSLGGRTDTQYF. In DNA form, the CDR3 reads TGTGCCAGCAGCTTGGGAGGGCGCACAGATACGCAGTATTTT.